The clone carrying this T cell receptor (beta chain) came up a few times. Its antigen is not known. The sample comes from a study of T cell repertoires in cytomegalovirus infection. Study background: Well-studied HLA-B-restricted CMV epitopes were used in the study alongside recently identified HLA-C-restricted ones. Findings and caveats of the study: CMV-specific TCR beta clonotypes restricted by HLA-C were the ones dominating the ex vivo response.

TCRdb called the reads again in MiXCR, with one record for every CDR3 protein. The sample consists of approximately 910,000 distinct CDR3 sequences, roughly 30% of them appearing once. Germline CDR1 reads MNHEY; CDR2 reads SMNVEV (reference sequence). The CDR3 spans 15 residues. The junction had 10 bases not matched to a gene; V was cut back by 8 bases and J by 2 bases. Sequencing was performed on cultured CD8+ T cells from PBMCs, taken from culture after CMV antigen stimulation. This TCR came from a human donor in good health (CMV status not recorded). Some clones in this sample may be carry-over from other donors' samples. The chain is built from TRBV27 and TRBJ2-3; 7 bases fit TRBD1. CDR3 nucleotide sequence: TGTGCCAGCCTCTCGACCAGGGGGTTCACAGATACGCAGTATTTT. It codes for CASLSTRGFTDTQYF.